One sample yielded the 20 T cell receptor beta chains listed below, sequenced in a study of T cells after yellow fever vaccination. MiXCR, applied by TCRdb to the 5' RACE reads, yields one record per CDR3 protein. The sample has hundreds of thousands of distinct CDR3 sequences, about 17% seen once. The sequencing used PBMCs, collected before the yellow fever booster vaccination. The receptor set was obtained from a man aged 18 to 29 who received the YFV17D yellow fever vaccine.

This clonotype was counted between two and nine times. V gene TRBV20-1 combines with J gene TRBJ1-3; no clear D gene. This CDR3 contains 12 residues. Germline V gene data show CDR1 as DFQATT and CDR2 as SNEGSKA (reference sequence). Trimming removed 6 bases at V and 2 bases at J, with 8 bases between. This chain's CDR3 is CSAHFPGNTIYF. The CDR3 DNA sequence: TGCAGTGCCCATTTTCCTGGAAACACCATATATTTT.

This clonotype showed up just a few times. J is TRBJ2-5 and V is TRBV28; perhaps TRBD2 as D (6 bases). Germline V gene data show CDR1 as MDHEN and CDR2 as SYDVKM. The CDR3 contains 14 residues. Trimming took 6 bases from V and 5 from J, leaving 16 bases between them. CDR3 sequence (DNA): TGTGCCAGCAGGAAGGGAGGTCCGGTGGAGACCCAGTACTTC. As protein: CASRKGGPVETQYF.

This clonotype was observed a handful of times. As DNA, the CDR3 is TGTGCCAGCAGTGACTCTGAGGGAACCTATAATTCACCCCTCCACTTT. Its translation is CASSDSEGTYNSPLHF. This chain links TRBV6-4 with TRBJ1-6; D not certain. The germline V gene has CDR1 MRHNA and CDR2 SNTAGT. The CDR3 is 16 residues long. V lost 0 bases and J 2 bases, leaving 8 bases between the germline ends.

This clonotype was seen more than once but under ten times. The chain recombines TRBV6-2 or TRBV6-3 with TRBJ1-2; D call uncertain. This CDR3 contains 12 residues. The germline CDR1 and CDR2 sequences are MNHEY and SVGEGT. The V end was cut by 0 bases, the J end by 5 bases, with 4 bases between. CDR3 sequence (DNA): TGTGCCAGCAGTTACTCCGGTTATGGCTACACCTTC. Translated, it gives CASSYSGYGYTF.

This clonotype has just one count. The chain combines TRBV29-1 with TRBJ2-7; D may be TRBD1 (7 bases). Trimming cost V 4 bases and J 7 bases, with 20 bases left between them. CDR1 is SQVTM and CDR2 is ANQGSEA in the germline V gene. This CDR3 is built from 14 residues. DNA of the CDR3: TGCAGCGTTGCGAACCTAGGGGGCGCGGGGGAGCAGTACTTC. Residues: CSVANLGGAGEQYF.

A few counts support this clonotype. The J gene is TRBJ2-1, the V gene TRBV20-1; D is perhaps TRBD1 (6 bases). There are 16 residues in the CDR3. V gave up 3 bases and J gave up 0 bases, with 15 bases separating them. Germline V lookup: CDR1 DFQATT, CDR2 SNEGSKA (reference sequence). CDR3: CSARTGGPGSYNEQFF. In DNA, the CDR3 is TGCAGTGCTAGGACAGGAGGCCCTGGCTCCTACAATGAGCAGTTCTTC.

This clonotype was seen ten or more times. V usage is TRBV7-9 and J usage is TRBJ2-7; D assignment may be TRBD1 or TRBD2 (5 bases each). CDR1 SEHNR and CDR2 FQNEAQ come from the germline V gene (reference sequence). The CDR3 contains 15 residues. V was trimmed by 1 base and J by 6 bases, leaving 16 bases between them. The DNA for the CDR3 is TGTGCCAGCAGCTTAGTTAGGGGCCCACTAGGCGAGCAGTACGTC. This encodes CASSLVRGPLGEQYV.

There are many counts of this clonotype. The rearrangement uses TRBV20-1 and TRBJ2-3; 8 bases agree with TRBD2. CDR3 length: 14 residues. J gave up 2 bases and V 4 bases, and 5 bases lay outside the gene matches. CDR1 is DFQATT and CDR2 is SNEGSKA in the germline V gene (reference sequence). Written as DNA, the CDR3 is TGCAGTGCTACTGGACTAGCCTCCACAGATACGCAGTATTTT. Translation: CSATGLASTDTQYF.

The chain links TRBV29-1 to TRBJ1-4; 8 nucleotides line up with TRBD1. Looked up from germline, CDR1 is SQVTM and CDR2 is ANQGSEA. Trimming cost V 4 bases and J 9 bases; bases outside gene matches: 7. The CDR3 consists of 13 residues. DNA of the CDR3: TGCAGCGTTGTGGACAGGGACCTCAAAAAACTGTTTTTT. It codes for CSVVDRDLKKLFF.

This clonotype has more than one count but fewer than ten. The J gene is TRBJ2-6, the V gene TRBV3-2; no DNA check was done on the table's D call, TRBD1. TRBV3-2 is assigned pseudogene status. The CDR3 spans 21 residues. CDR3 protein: CASSHVLDRDRDISGANVLTF. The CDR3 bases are TGTGCCAGCAGCCATGTTTTAGACCGGGACAGGGATATCTCTGGGGCCAACGTCCTGACTTTC.

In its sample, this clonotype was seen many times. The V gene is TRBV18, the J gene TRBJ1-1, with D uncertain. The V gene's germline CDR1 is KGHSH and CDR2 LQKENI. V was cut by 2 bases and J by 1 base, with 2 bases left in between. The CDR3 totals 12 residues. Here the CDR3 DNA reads TGTGCCAGCTCACCAGGGAACACTGAAGCTTTCTTT. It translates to CASSPGNTEAFF.

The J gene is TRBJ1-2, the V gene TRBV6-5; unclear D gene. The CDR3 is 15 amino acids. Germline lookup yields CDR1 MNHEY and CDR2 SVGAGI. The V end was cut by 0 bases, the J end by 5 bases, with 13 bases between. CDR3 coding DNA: TGTGCCAGCAGTTACTCACCCCTTCTTGGGTATGGCTACACCTTC. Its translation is CASSYSPLLGYGYTF.

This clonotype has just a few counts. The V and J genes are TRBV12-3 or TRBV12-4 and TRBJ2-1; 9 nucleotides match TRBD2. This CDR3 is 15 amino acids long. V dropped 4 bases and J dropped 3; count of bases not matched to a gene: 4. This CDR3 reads CASSSIAGDYNEQFF. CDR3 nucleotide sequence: TGTGCCAGCAGTTCGATAGCGGGGGACTACAATGAGCAGTTCTTC.

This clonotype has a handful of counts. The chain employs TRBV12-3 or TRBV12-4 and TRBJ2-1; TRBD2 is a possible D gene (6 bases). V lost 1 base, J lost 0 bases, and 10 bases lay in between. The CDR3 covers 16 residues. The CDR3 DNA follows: TGTGCCAGCAGTTTAGGTAGCGGTGGCTCCTACAATGAGCAGTTCTTC. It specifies CASSLGSGGSYNEQFF.

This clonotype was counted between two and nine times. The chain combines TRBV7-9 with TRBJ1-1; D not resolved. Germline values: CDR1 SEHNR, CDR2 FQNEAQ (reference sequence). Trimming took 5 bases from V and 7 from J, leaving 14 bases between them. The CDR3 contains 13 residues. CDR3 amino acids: CASSLVGLDEAFF. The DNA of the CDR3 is TGTGCCAGCAGCCTAGTAGGGTTGGATGAAGCTTTCTTT.

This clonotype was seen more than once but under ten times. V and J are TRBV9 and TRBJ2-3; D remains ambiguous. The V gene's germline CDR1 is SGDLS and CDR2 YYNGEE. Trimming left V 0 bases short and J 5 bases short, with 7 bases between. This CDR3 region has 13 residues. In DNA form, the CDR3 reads TGTGCCAGCAGCGTAGTCGTGGAAGATACGCAGTATTTT. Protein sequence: CASSVVVEDTQYF.

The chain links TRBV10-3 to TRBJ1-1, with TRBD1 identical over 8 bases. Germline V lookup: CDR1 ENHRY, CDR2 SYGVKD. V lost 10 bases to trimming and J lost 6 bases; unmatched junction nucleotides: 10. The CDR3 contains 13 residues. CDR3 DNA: TGTGCCACCAAGGACAGGGAGAGGGCTGAAGCTTTCTTT. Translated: CATKDRERAEAFF.

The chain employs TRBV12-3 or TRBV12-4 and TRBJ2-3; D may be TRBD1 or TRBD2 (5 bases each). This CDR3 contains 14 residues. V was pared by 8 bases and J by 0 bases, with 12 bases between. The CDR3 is CASGTEFSTDTQYF. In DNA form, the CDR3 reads TGTGCCAGCGGGACGGAATTTAGCACAGATACGCAGTATTTT.

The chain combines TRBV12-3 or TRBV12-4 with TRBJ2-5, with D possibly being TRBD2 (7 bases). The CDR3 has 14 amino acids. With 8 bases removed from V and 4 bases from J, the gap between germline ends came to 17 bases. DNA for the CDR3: TGTGCCAGCCACCCCGGGGGGCGGATAGAGACCCAGTACTTC. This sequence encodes CASHPGGRIETQYF.

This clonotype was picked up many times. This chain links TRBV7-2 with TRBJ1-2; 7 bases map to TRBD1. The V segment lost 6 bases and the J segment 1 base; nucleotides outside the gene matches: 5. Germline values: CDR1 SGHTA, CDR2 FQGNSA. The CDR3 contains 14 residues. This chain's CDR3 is CASRRQGSNYGYTF. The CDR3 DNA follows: TGTGCCAGCAGACGACAGGGCAGTAACTATGGCTACACCTTC.